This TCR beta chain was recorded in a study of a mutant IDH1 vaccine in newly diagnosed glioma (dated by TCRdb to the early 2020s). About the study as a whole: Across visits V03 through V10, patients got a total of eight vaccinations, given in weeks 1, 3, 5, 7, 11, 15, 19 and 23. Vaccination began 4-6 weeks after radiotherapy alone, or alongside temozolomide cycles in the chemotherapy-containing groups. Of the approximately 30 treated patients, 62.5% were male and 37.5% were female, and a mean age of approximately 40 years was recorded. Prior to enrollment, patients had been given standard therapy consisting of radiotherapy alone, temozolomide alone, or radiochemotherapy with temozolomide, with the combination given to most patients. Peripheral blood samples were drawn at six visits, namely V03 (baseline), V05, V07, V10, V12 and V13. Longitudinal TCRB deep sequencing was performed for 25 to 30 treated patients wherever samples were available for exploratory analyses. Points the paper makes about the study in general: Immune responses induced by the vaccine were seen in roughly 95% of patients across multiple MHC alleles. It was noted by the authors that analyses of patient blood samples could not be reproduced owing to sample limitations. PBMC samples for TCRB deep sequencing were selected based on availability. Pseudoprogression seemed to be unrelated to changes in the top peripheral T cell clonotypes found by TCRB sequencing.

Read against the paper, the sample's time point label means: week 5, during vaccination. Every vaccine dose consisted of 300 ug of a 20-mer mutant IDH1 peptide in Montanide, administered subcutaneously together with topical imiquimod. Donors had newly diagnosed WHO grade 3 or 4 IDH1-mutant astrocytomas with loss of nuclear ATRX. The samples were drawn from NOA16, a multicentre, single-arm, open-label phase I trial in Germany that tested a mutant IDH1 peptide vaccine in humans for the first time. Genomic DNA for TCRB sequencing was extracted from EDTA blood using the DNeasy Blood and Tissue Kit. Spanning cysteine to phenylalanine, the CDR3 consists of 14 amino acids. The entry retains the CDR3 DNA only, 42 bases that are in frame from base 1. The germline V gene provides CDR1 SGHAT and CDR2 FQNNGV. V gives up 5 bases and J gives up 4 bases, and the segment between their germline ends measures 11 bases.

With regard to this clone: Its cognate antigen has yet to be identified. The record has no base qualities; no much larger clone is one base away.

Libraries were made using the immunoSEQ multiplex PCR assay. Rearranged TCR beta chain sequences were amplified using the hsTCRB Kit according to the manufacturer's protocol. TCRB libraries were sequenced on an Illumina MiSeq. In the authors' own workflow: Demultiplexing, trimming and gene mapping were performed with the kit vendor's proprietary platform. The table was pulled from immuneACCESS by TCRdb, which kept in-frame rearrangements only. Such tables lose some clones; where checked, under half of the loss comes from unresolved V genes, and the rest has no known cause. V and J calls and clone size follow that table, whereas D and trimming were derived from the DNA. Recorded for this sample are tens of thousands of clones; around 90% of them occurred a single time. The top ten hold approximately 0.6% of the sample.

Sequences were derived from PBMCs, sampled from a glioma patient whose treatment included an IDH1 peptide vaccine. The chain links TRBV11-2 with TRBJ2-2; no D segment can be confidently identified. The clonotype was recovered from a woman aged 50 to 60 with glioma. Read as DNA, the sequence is TGTGCCAGCAGCCCTGGGCTCCTCACCGGGGAGCTGTTTTTT. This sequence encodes CASSPGLLTGELFF.